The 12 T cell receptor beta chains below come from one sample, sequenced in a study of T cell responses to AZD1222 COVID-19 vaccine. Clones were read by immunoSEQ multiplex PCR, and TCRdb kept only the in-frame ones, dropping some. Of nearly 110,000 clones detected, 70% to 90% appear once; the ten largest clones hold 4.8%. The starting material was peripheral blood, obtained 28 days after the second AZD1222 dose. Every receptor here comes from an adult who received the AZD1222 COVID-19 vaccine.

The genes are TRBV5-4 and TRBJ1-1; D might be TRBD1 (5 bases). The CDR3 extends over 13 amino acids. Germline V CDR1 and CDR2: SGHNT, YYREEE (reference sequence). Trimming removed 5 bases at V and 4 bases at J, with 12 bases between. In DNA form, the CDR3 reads TGTGCCAGCAGTGCAGGGTTTGGCACTGAAGCTTTCTTT. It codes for CASSAGFGTEAFF.

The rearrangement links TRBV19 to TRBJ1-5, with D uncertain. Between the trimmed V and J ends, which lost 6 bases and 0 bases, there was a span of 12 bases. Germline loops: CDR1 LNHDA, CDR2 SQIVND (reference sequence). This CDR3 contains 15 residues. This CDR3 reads CASSQDLFSNQPQHF. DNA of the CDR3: TGTGCCAGTAGCCAGGACCTATTTAGCAATCAGCCCCAGCATTTT.

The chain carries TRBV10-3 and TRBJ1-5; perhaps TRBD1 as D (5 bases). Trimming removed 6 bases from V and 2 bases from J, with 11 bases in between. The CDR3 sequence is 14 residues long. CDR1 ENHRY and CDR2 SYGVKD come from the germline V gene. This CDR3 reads CAIRAQGGNQPQHF. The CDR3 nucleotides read TGTGCCATCAGGGCCCAGGGCGGCAATCAGCCCCAGCATTTT.

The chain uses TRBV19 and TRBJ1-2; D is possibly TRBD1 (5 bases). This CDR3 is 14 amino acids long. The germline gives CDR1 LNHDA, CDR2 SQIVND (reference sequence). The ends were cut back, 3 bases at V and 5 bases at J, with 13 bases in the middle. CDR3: CASSIDRRGYGYTF. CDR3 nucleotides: TGTGCCAGTAGTATTGACCGCCGGGGGTATGGCTACACCTTC.

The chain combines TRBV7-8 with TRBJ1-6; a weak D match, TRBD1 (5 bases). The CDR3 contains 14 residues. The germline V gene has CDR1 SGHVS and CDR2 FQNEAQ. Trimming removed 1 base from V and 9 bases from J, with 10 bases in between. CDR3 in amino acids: CASSLGLGTSPLHF. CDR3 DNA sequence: TGTGCCAGCAGCTTAGGGTTAGGGACTTCACCCCTCCACTTT.

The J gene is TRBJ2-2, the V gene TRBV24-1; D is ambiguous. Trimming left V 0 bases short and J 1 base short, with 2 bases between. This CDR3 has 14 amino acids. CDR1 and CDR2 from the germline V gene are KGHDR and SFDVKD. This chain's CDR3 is CATSDLGNTGELFF. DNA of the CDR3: TGTGCCACCAGTGATTTGGGGAACACCGGGGAGCTGTTTTTT.

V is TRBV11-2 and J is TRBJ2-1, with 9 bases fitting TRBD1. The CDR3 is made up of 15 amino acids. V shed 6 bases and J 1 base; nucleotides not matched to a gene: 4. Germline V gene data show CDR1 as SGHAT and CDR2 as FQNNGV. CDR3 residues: CASRGQGRSYNEQFF. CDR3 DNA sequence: TGTGCCAGCAGGGGACAGGGCAGGTCCTACAATGAGCAGTTCTTC.

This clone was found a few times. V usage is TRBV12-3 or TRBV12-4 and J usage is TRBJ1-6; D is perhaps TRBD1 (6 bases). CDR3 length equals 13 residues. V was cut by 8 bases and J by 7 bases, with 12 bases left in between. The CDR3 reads CASSPQGNSPLHF. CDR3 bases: TGTGCCAGCTCCCCGCAGGGGAATTCACCCCTCCACTTT.

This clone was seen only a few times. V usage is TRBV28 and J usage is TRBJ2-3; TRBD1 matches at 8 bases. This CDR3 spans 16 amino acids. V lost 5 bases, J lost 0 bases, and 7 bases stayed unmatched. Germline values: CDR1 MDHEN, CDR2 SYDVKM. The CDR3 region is CASSHRGIASTDTQYF. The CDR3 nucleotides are TGTGCCAGCAGTCACAGGGGGATCGCTAGCACAGATACGCAGTATTTT.

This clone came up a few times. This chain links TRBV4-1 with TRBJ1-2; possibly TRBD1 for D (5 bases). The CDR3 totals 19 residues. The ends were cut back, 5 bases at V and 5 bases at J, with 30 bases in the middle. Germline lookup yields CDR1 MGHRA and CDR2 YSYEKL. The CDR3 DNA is TGCGCCAGCAGCGTCCGTGCGGGGCCAATAAGGACACGCGGTTATGGCTACACCTTC. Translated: CASSVRAGPIRTRGYGYTF.

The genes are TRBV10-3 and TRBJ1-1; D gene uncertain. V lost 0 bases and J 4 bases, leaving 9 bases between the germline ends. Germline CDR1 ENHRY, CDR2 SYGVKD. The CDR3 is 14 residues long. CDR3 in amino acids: CAISESGIGTEAFF. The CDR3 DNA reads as TGTGCCATCAGTGAGTCGGGTATAGGCACTGAAGCTTTCTTT.

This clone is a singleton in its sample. DNA for the CDR3: TGTGCCAGCCGGGGGGTTCAAGGGGGCTCTAACTATGGCTACACCTTC. It is translated as CASRGVQGGSNYGYTF. The gene calls are TRBV7-2 and TRBJ1-2, with TRBD1 matching 7 bases. Germline loops: CDR1 SGHTA, CDR2 FQGNSA. The junction had 12 bases not matched to a gene; V was cut back by 8 bases and J by 0 bases. This CDR3 is 16 amino acids long.